What follows is one T cell receptor beta chain and its context. The germline gives CDR1 SGHRS, CDR2 YFSETQ. The CDR3 consists of 14 residues. Between the trimmed V and J ends, which lost 4 bases and 8 bases, there was a span of 15 bases. A library of TCRbeta sequences, prepared with unique molecular identifiers, was generated. TCRdb analysed the PCR reads with MiXCR anew, one entry per CDR3 protein. The profile shows 450,000 to 600,000 distinct CDR3 sequences, around 18% of them singletons. The sample originates from a study of T-cell reconstitution after alpha-beta-depleted transplantation in children.

The rearrangement joins TRBV5-1 to TRBJ1-4; D gene uncertain. This sequence originates from a human donor who donated a stem cell graft to a child with acute lymphoblastic leukemia. The sequences come from PBMCs from the stem cell graft donor, collected from the stem cell graft. The CDR3 is CASSQDGRAEKLFF. The CDR3, as DNA: TGCGCCAGCAGCCAAGATGGCCGTGCGGAAAAACTGTTTTTT.